Listed here are 4 T cell receptor beta chains from one sample, sequenced in a study of T cells after yellow fever vaccination. Via MiXCR, TCRdb re-called the 5' RACE reads, giving one row per CDR3 protein. The sample lists under 600,000 distinct CDR3 sequences; around an eighth were seen once. This specimen consisted of PBMCs, obtained on the day of the yellow fever booster vaccination. The receptors come from a man younger than 40 who received the YFV17D yellow fever vaccine.

The CDR3, as DNA: TGTGCCAGCAGTGAAAGGGGGTGGAGGGGTGAGCAGTTCTTC. This sequence encodes CASSERGWRGEQFF. This rearrangement joins TRBV25-1 to TRBJ2-1; D is possibly TRBD1 or TRBD2 (6 bases each). Trimming took off 2 bases at V and 9 bases at J, with 14 bases between the two ends. The CDR3 is 14 residues long. From germline, CDR1 is MGHDK and CDR2 SYGVNS.

Only a few counts were recorded for this clonotype. The chain carries TRBV5-6 and TRBJ2-5, with unresolved D. Trimming left V 2 bases short and J 5 bases short, with 10 bases between. The CDR3 runs 13 residues. Germline loops: CDR1 SGHDT, CDR2 YYEEEE. In DNA form, the CDR3 reads TGTGCCAGCAGCTTCCCCCTACGGGAGACCCAGTACTTC. This encodes CASSFPLRETQYF. The full variable domain, with the rest looked up from reference TRBV5-6 and TRBJ2-5, is DAGVTQSPTHLIKTRGQQVTLRCSPKSGHDTVSWYQQALGQGPQFIFQYYEEEERQRGNFPDRFSGHQFPNYSSELNVNALLLGDSALYLCASSFPLRETQYFGPGTRLLVL.

V gene TRBV5-1 combines with J gene TRBJ2-5; TRBD1 aligns across 9 bases. The CDR3 sequence is 14 residues long. In germline, CDR1 is SGHRS, CDR2 YFSETQ. J lost 2 bases, V lost 7 bases, and 6 bases had no gene match. CDR3 nucleotides: TGCGCCAGCTCTTCACAGGGGGCTCAAGAGACCCAGTACTTC. Translated: CASSSQGAQETQYF.

This chain uses TRBV21-1 with TRBJ2-3; the table's D gene call, TRBD1, was not cross checked with the DNA. TRBV21-1 is shown as a pseudogene. The CDR3 length is 13 residues. CDR3 residues: CASSKAPQEAQYF. CDR3 sequence (DNA): TGTGCCAGCAGCAAAGCCCCCCAGGAAGCGCAGTATTTT.